This T cell receptor (beta chain) is from a study of pediatric ulcerative colitis. Overall study context: Most patients had pancolitis, and two had left-sided colitis. Overall study findings and caveats: Compared with controls, ulcerative colitis showed greater blood-rectum clone sharing. All ulcerative colitis patients, but no controls, carried two rectal clonotypes.

A remark on this clone: Its antigen remains unidentified.

Germline values: CDR1 LNHDA, CDR2 SQIVND (reference sequence). The CDR3 covers 15 residues. The V end lost 1 base, the J end lost 4 bases, and 11 bases lay between the germline ends. The assay was run at survey level. TCRdb's copy holds only in-frame clones and misses some; the assay was immunoSEQ multiplex PCR. This sample yields under 20,000 clones, of which 70% to 85% are seen a single time; roughly 7% belongs to the top ten. One to two pinch biopsies were taken from the rectum during colonoscopy. The TCR was taken from a boy aged 5-17 years with moderate ulcerative colitis. The chain recombines TRBV19 with TRBJ1-3, with D maybe TRBD1 (5 bases). The sample taken for sequencing was gut tissue. The CDR3 region has the DNA TGTGCCAGTAGTATAGCCGGCAGGGACGGAAACACCATATATTTT. Protein product: CASSIAGRDGNTIYF. Full variable domain (rest looked up from reference TRBV19 and TRBJ1-3): DGGITQSPKYLFRKEGQNVTLSCEQNLNHDAMYWYRQDPGQGLRLIYYSQIVNDFQKGDIAEGYSVSREKKESFPLTVTSAQKNPTAFYLCASSIAGRDGNTIYFGEGSWLTVV.